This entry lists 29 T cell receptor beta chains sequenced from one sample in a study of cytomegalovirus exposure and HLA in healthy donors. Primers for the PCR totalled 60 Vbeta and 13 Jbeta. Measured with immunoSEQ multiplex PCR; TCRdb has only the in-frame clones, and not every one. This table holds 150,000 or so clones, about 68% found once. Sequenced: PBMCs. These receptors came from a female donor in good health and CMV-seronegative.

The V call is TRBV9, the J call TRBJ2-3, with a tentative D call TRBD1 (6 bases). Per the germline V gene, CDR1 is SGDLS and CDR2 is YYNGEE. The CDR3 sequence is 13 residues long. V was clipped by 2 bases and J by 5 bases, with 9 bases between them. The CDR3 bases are TGTGCCAGCAGCGTTCAACAGGGAGATACGCAGTATTTT. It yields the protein CASSVQQGDTQYF.

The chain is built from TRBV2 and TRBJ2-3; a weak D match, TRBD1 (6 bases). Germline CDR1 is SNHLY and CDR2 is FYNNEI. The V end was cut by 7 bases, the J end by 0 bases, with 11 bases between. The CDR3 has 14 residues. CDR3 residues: CASTWTASTDTQYF. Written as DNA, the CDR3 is TGTGCCAGCACATGGACAGCTAGCACAGATACGCAGTATTTT.

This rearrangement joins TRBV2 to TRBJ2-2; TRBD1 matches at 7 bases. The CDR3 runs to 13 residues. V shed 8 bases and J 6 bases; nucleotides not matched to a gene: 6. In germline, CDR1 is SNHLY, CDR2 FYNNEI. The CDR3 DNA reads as TGTGCCAGCGGAACAGGGGACGCCGGGGAGCTGTTTTTT. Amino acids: CASGTGDAGELFF. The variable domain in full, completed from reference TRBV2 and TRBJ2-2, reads EPEVTQTPSHQVTQMGQEVILRCVPISNHLYFYWYRQILGQKVEFLVSFYNNEISEKSEIFDDQFSVERPDGSNFTLKIRSTKLEDSAMYFCASGTGDAGELFFGEGSRLTVL.

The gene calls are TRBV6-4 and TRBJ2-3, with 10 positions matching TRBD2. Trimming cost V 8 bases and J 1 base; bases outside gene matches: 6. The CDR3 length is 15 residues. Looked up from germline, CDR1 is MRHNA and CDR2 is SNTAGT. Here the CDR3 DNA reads TGTGCCAGCGGCGAGGGGACTAGCGGCACAGATACGCAGTATTTT. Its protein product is CASGEGTSGTDTQYF.

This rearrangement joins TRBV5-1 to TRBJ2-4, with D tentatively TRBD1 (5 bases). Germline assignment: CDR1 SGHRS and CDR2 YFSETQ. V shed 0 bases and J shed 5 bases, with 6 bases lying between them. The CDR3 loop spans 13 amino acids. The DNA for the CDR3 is TGCGCCAGCAGCTTGGGACAGCAAAACATTCAGTACTTC. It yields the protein CASSLGQQNIQYF.

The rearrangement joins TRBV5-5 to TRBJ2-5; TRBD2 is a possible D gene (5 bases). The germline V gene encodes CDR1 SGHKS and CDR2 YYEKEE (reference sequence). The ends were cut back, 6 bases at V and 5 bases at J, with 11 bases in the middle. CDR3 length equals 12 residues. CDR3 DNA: TGTGCCAGCAAAGGAGAGCGGGAGACCCAGTACTTC. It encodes CASKGERETQYF. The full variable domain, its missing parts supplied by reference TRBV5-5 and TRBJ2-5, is DAGVTQSPTHLIKTRGQQVTLRCSPISGHKSVSWYQQVLGQGPQFIFQYYEKEERGRGNFPDRFSARQFPNYSSELNVNALLLGDSALYLCASKGERETQYFGPGTRLLVL.

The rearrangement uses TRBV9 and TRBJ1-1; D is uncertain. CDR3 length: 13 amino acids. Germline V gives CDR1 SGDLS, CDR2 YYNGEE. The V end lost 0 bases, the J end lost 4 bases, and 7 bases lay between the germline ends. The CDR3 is CASSVVSSTEAFF. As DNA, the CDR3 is TGTGCCAGCAGCGTAGTAAGTAGCACTGAAGCTTTCTTT.

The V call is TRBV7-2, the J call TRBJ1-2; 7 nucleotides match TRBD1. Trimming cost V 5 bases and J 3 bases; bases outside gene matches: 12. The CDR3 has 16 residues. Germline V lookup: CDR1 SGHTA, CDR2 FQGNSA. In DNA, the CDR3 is TGTGCCAGCAGCCTAGTCAACAGGGGAACAGACTATGGCTACACCTTC. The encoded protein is CASSLVNRGTDYGYTF.

In DNA, the CDR3 is TGTGCCAGTAGTTATAGTACGGCGGGGATAAATGAAGCTTTCTTT. Translation gives CASSYSTAGINEAFF. The chain carries TRBV19 and TRBJ1-1; D is unresolved. CDR1 and CDR2 (germline): LNHDA, SQIVND (reference sequence). The CDR3 has 15 residues. Trimming took 5 bases from V and 7 from J, leaving 20 bases between them.

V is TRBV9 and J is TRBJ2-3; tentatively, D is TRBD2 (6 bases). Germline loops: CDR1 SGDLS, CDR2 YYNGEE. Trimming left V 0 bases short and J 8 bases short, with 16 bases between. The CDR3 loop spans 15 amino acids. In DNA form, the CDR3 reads TGTGCCAGCAGCGTAGCTATAGGCCCGGAGGGTACGCAGTATTTT. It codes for CASSVAIGPEGTQYF.

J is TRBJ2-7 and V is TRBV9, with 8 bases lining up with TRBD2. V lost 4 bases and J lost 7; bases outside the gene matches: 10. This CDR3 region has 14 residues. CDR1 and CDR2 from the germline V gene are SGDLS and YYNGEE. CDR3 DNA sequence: TGTGCCAGCAGCTTACGAAGCGGGAGTTCGGAGCAGTACTTC. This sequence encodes CASSLRSGSSEQYF.

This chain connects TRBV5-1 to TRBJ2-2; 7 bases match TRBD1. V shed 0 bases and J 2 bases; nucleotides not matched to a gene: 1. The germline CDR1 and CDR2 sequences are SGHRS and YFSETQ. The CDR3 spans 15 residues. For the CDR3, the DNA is TGCGCCAGCAGCTTGGGACAGGGAAACACCGGGGAGCTGTTTTTT. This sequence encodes CASSLGQGNTGELFF.

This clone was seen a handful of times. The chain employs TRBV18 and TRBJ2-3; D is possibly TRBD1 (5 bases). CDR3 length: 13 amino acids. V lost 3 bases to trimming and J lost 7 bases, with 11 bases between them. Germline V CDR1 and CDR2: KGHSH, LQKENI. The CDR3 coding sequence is TGTGCCAGCTCACCCCCAGGGATACATACGCAGTATTTT. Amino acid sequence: CASSPPGIHTQYF.

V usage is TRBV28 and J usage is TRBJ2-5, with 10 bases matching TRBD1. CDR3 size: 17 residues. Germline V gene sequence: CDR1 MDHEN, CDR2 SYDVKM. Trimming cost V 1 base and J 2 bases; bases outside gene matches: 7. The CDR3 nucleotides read TGTGCCAGCAGTTTATCCGTCCGGGACAGGGGACAAGAGACCCAGTACTTC. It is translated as CASSLSVRDRGQETQYF.

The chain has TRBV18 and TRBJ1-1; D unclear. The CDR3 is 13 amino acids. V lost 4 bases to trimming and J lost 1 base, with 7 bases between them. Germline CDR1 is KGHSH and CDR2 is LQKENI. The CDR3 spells CASSRARNTEAFF. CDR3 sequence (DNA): TGTGCCAGCTCACGCGCGCGGAACACTGAAGCTTTCTTT. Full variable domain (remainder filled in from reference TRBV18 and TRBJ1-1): NAGVMQNPRHLVRRRGQEARLRCSPMKGHSHVYWYRQLPEEGLKFMVYLQKENIIDESGMPKERFSAEFPKEGPSILRIQQVVRGDSAAYFCASSRARNTEAFFGQGTRLTVV.

CDR3 loop: CASSPYSGGRWTDTQYF. The CDR3, as DNA: TGTGCCAGCAGCCCCTACTCAGGGGGCCGGTGGACAGATACGCAGTATTTT. V is TRBV14 and J is TRBJ2-3; 8 bases are a match to TRBD1. Germline V CDR1 and CDR2: SGHDN, FVKESK. The CDR3 totals 17 residues. J was trimmed by 3 bases and V by 4 bases; bases with no gene match: 12.

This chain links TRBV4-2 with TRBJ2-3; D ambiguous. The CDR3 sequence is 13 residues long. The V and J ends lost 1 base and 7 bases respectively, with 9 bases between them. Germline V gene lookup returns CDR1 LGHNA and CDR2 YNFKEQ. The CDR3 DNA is TGTGCCAGCAGCCAAGGAGGAACCTATACGCAGTATTTT. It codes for CASSQGGTYTQYF.

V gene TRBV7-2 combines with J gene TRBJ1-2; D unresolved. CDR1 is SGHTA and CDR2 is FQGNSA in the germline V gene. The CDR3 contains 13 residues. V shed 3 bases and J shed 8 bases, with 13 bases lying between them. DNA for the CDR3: TGTGCCAGCAGCTTCGACTTATACCGCGGCTACACCTTC. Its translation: CASSFDLYRGYTF.

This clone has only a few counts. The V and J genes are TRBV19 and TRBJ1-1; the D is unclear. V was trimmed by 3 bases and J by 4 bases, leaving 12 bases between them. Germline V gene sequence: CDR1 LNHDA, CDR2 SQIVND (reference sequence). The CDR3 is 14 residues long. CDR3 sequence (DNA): TGTGCCAGTAGTATGAGGAGGGAGAGCACTGAAGCTTTCTTT. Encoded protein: CASSMRRESTEAFF.

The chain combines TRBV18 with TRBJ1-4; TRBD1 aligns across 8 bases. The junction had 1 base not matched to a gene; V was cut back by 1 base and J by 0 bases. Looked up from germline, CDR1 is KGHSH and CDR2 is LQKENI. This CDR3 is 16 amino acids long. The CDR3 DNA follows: TGTGCCAGCTCACCACTACAGGGGGCAACTAATGAAAAACTGTTTTTT. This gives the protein CASSPLQGATNEKLFF.

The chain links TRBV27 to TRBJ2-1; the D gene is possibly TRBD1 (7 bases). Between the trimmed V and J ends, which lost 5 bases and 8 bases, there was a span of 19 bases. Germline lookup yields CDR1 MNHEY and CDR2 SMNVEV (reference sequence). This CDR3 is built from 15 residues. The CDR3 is CASSTPPRGAHEQFF. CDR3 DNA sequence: TGTGCCAGCAGTACTCCCCCCAGGGGGGCTCATGAGCAGTTCTTC.

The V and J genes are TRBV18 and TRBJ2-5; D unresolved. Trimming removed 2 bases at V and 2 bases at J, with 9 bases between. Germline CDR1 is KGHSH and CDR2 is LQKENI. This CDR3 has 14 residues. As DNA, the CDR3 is TGTGCCAGCTCACCAAGCTGGCGGCAAGAGACCCAGTACTTC. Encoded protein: CASSPSWRQETQYF.

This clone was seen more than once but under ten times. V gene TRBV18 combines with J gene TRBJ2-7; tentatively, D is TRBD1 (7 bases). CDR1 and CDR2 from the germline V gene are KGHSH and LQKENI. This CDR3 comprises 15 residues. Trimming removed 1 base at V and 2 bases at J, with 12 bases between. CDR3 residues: CASSPRGTATYEQYF. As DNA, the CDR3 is TGTGCCAGCTCACCACGCGGGACAGCGACCTACGAGCAGTACTTC.

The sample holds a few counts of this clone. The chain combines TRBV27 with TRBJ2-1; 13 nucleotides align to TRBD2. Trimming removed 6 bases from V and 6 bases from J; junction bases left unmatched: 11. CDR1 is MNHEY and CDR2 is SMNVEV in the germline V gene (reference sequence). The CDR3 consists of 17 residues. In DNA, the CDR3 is TGTGCCAGCAGCCCTACTAGCGGGAGGGCCCGCGGCAATGAGCAGTTCTTC. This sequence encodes CASSPTSGRARGNEQFF.

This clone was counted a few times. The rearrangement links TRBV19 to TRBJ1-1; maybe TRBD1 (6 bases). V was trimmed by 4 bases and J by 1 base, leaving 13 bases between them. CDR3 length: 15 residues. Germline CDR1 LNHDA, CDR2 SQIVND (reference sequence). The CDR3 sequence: CASSTPRGENTEAFF. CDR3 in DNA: TGTGCCAGTAGTACGCCCAGGGGAGAGAACACTGAAGCTTTCTTT.

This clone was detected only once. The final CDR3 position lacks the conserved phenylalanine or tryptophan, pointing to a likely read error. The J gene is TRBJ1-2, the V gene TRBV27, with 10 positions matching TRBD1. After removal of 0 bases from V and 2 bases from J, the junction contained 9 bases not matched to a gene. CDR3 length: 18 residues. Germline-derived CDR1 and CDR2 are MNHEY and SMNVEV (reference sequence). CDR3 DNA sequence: TGTGCCAGCAGTTTATCCGGGGACAGGGGACCACCGAACTATGGCTACACCCTC. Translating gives CASSLSGDRGPPNYGYTL.

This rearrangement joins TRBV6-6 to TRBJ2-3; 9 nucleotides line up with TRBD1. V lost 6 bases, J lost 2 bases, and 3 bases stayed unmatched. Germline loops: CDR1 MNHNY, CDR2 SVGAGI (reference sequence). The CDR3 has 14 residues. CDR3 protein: CASRGTGYTDTQYF. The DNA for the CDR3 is TGTGCCAGCAGGGGGACAGGGTACACAGATACGCAGTATTTT.

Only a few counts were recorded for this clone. The CDR3 reads CSVQGPGGYTF. The DNA of the CDR3 is TGCAGCGTACAGGGCCCGGGCGGCTACACCTTC. This chain joins TRBV29-1 and TRBJ1-2; possible D gene TRBD1, 6 bases. The CDR3 is made up of 11 amino acids. V was shortened by 6 bases and J by 8 bases, with 13 bases between the two germline ends. CDR1 and CDR2 (germline): SQVTM, ANQGSEA.

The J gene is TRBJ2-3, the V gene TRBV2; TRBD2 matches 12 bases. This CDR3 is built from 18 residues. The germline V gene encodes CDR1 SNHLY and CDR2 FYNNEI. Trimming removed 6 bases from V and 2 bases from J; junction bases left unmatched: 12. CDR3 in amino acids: CASRRLAGAVGVTDTQYF. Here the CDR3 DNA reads TGTGCCAGCAGGCGACTAGCGGGGGCCGTAGGAGTCACAGATACGCAGTATTTT.